What follows are 15 T cell receptor beta chains derived from one specimen sequenced in a study of CD8+ T cells in alopecia areata. The treatment denotes: oral pan-JAK inhibitor, 5-10 mg twice daily. RNA, once extracted, was reverse transcribed into cDNA for use as the sequencing template. Assay: immunoSEQ multiplex PCR; the TCRdb copy retains only in-frame clones and omits some. In the table there are about 220,000 clones, approximately 57% of which are singletons. The specimen comprised CD4+ T cells sorted from blood, sampled at week 4, from a patient treated with tofacitinib. The receptors stem from a human donor with alopecia areata.

The genes are TRBV25-1 and TRBJ2-1; no clear D. In germline, CDR1 is MGHDK, CDR2 SYGVNS. The CDR3 length is 12 residues. V was shortened by 4 bases and J by 8 bases, with 9 bases between the two germline ends. The CDR3 loop reads CASSGGGYEQFF. CDR3 nucleotides: TGTGCCAGCAGTGGCGGTGGCTATGAGCAGTTCTTC. Complete variable domain (other parts from reference TRBV25-1 and TRBJ2-1): EADIYQTPRYLVIGTGKKITLECSQTMGHDKMYWYQQDPGMELHLIHYSYGVNSTEKGDLSSESTVSRIRTEHFPLTLESARPSHTSQYLCASSGGGYEQFFGPGTRLTVL.

The V gene is TRBV2, the J gene TRBJ2-2, with D unclear. Germline values: CDR1 SNHLY, CDR2 FYNNEI. This CDR3 comprises 14 residues. The V end was cut by 0 bases, the J end by 4 bases, with 6 bases between. The CDR3 spells CASSEALGTGELFF. Written as DNA, the CDR3 is TGTGCCAGCAGTGAAGCGCTGGGCACCGGGGAGCTGTTTTTT. The full variable domain, in which reference TRBV2 and TRBJ2-2 provide the parts outside the CDR3, is EPEVTQTPSHQVTQMGQEVILRCVPISNHLYFYWYRQILGQKVEFLVSFYNNEISEKSEIFDDQFSVERPDGSNFTLKIRSTKLEDSAMYFCASSEALGTGELFFGEGSRLTVL.

This clone was observed a few times. The V call is TRBV14, the J call TRBJ1-1; no reliable D call. Germline V lookup: CDR1 SGHDN, CDR2 FVKESK. This CDR3 is 15 amino acids long. Trimming shortened V by 1 base and J by 0 bases, and 9 bases separated the two germline ends. CDR3 DNA: TGTGCCAGCAGCCAAGTCACCGGGCTGAACACTGAAGCTTTCTTT. It specifies CASSQVTGLNTEAFF.

The CDR3 protein is CASSVEVIGELFF. In DNA form, the CDR3 reads TGTGCCAGCAGTGTAGAAGTAATCGGGGAGCTGTTTTTT. The chain combines TRBV2 with TRBJ2-2; D not resolved. This CDR3 comprises 13 residues. Trimming removed 4 bases from V and 7 bases from J, with 10 bases in between. The V gene's germline CDR1 is SNHLY and CDR2 FYNNEI.

The chain combines TRBV7-6 with TRBJ2-7; tentative D call: TRBD1 (5 bases). V dropped 0 bases and J dropped 4 bases, with 7 bases sitting between them. The CDR3 length is 13 residues. Germline V gene data show CDR1 as SGHVS and CDR2 as FNYEAQ. Here the CDR3 reads CASSLAQEYEQYF. The DNA of the CDR3 is TGTGCCAGCAGCTTAGCACAGGAATACGAGCAGTACTTC.

This chain links TRBV5-1 with TRBJ2-7, with no clear D. Trimming shortened V by 4 bases and J by 5 bases, and 13 bases separated the two germline ends. In germline, CDR1 is SGHRS, CDR2 YFSETQ. The CDR3 is 13 residues long. The DNA for the CDR3 is TGCGCCAGCAGCCCTCGACACAGCGACGAGCAGTACTTC. Encoded protein: CASSPRHSDEQYF.

The chain carries TRBV28 and TRBJ1-2; D call uncertain. Germline CDR1 reads MDHEN; CDR2 reads SYDVKM. CDR3 length equals 12 residues. The V end lost 5 bases, the J end lost 2 bases, and 6 bases lay between the germline ends. The CDR3 DNA follows: TGTGCCAGCAGTAACTACAACTATGGCTACACCTTC. Translating gives CASSNYNYGYTF.

The chain has TRBV6-5 and TRBJ1-4, with 8 bases that match TRBD1. The length of the CDR3 is 13 residues. Germline CDR1 reads MNHEY; CDR2 reads SVGAGI. Trimming removed 6 bases from V and 4 bases from J; junction bases left unmatched: 1. The CDR3, as DNA: TGTGCCAGCAGAGGACAGGGTAATGAAAAACTGTTTTTT. Amino acids: CASRGQGNEKLFF.

This chain joins TRBV30 and TRBJ1-5, with D maybe TRBD1 (6 bases). Germline V gene lookup returns CDR1 GTSNPN and CDR2 SVGIG (reference sequence). This CDR3 contains 14 residues. The V gene lost 5 bases and the J gene lost 0 bases, with 11 bases spanning the gap. CDR3 coding DNA: TGTGCCTGGGGGCAGGGGTTTAGCAATCAGCCCCAGCATTTT. Encoded protein: CAWGQGFSNQPQHF.

Points on this clone: One end of the junction does not line up with germline, which may come from a read error. The chain links TRBV29-1 to TRBJ2-7, with D perhaps TRBD1 or TRBD2 (5 bases each). There are 17 residues in the CDR3. Germline V gene sequence: CDR1 SQVTM, CDR2 ANQGSEA. CDR3 bases: TGTACAAGAGTAGGATCAACCGGGGCGGCTTACTCCTACGAGCAGTACTTC. This translates into CTRVGSTGAAYSYEQYF.

The V and J genes are TRBV7-8 and TRBJ2-2; D possibly corresponds to TRBD2 (6 bases). The CDR3 covers 15 residues. The ends were cut back, 5 bases at V and 0 bases at J, with 10 bases in the middle. Looked up from germline, CDR1 is SGHVS and CDR2 is FQNEAQ. The CDR3 loop reads CASSRRGSNTGELFF. DNA of the CDR3: TGTGCCAGCAGCCGGCGGGGATCGAACACCGGGGAGCTGTTTTTT.

This sequence joins TRBV4-3 and TRBJ2-3; 7 positions match TRBD1. V shed 6 bases, J shed 4 bases, and the junction held 7 bases outside the gene matches. CDR3 length: 14 amino acids. In germline, CDR1 is LGHNA, CDR2 YSLEER. The CDR3 protein is CASSQRGLSDTQYF. CDR3 DNA: TGCGCCAGCAGTCAGAGGGGGCTCTCAGATACGCAGTATTTT.

The chain combines TRBV5-1 with TRBJ1-6, with D unclear. CDR3 length: 16 amino acids. V was pared by 2 bases and J by 7 bases, with 16 bases between. Germline CDR1 and CDR2: SGHRS and YFSETQ. In nucleotides, the CDR3 is TGCGCCAGCAGCTTAGACTCGGACCTAAGGAATTCACCCCTCCACTTT. It is translated as CASSLDSDLRNSPLHF.

This clone was seen at least ten times. The V gene is TRBV10-3, the J gene TRBJ1-2; D is possibly TRBD1 (5 bases). With 3 bases removed from V and 4 bases from J, the gap between germline ends came to 12 bases. Germline CDR1 ENHRY, CDR2 SYGVKD. The CDR3 has 14 amino acids. CDR3 residues: CAISDTGSIYGYTF. The CDR3 DNA is TGTGCCATCAGTGACACAGGTTCGATCTATGGCTACACCTTC.

This clone was found a few times. The V call is TRBV2, the J call TRBJ2-1; 7 bases agree with TRBD2. Losses at the gene ends were 2 bases for V and 7 bases for J; bases not matched to a gene: 11. Germline assignment: CDR1 SNHLY and CDR2 FYNNEI. The CDR3 is made up of 16 amino acids. CDR3 region: CASSETGTTPRNEQFF. CDR3 sequence (DNA): TGTGCCAGCAGTGAAACCGGGACTACTCCTCGAAATGAGCAGTTCTTC.